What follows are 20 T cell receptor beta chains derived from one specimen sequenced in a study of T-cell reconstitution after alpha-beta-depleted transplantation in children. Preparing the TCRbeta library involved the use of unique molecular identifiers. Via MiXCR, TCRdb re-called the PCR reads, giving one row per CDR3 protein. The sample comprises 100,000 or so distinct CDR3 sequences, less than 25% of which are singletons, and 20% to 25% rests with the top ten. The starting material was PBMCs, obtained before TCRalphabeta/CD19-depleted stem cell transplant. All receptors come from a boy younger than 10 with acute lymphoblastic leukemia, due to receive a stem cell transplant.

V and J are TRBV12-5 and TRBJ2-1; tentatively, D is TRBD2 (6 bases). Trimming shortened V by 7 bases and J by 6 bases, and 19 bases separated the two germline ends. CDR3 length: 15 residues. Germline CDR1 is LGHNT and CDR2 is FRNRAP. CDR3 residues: CASVPDSGGLNEQFF. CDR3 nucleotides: TGTGCTAGTGTCCCTGATAGCGGAGGGCTCAATGAGCAGTTCTTC.

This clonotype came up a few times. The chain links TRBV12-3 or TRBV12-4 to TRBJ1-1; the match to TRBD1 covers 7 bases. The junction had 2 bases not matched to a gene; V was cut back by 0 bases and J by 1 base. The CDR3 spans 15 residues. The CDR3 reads CASSLADRWNTEAFF. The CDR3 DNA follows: TGTGCCAGCAGTTTAGCGGACAGGTGGAACACTGAAGCTTTCTTT.

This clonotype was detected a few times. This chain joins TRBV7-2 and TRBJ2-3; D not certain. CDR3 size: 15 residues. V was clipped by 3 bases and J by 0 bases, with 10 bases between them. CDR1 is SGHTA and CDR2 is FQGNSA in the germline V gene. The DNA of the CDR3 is TGTGCCAGCAGCTTCGGCAAACCTAGCACAGATACGCAGTATTTT. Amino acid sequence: CASSFGKPSTDTQYF.

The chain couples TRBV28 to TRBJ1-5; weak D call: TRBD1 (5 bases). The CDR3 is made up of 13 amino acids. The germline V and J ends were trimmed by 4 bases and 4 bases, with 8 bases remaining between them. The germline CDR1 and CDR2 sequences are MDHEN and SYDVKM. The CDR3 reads CASSWGGNQPQHF. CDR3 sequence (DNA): TGTGCCAGCAGTTGGGGGGGGAATCAGCCCCAGCATTTT.

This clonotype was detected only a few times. For the CDR3, the DNA is TGTGCCAGCAGTTTAGGGCCCGGGACAGGGTACCATGAGCAGTTCTTC. This gives the protein CASSLGPGTGYHEQFF. V usage is TRBV27 and J usage is TRBJ2-1; the match to TRBD1 covers 9 bases. Germline V gene data show CDR1 as MNHEY and CDR2 as SMNVEV (reference sequence). The CDR3 spans 16 residues. J lost 8 bases, V lost 2 bases, and 10 bases had no gene match.

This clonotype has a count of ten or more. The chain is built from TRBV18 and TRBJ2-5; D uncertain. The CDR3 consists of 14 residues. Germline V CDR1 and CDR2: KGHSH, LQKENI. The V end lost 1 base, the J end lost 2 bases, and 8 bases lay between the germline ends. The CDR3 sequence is CASSPRAAQETQYF. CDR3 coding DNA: TGTGCCAGCTCACCACGGGCAGCGCAAGAGACCCAGTACTTC. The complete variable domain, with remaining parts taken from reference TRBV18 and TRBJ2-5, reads NAGVMQNPRHLVRRRGQEARLRCSPMKGHSHVYWYRQLPEEGLKFMVYLQKENIIDESGMPKERFSAEFPKEGPSILRIQQVVRGDSAAYFCASSPRAAQETQYFGPGTRLLVL.

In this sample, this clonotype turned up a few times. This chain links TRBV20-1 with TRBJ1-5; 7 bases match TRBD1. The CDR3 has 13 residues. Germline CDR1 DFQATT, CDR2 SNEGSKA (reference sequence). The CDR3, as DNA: TGCGCCCGACAGGGTGGGAGCAATCAGCCCCAGCATTTT. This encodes CARQGGSNQPQHF.

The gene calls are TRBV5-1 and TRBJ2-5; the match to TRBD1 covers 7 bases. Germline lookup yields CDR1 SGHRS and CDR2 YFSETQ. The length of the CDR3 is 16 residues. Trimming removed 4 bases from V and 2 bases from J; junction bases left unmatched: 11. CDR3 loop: CASSPGTARIQETQYF. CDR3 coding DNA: TGCGCCAGCAGCCCGGGGACAGCACGGATACAAGAGACCCAGTACTTC.

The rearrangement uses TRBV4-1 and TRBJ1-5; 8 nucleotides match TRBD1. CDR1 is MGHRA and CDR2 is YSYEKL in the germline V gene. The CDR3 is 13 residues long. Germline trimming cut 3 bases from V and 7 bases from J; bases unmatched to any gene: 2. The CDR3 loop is CASSQDREQPQHF. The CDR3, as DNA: TGCGCCAGCAGCCAGGACAGGGAGCAGCCCCAGCATTTT.

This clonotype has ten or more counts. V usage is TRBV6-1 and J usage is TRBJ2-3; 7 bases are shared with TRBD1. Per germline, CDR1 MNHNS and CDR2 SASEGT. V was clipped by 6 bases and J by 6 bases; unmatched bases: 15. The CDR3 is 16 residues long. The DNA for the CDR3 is TGTGCCAGCAGCCCGTCATCAGGCAGGGGGAAGGATACGCAGTATTTT. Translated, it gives CASSPSSGRGKDTQYF.

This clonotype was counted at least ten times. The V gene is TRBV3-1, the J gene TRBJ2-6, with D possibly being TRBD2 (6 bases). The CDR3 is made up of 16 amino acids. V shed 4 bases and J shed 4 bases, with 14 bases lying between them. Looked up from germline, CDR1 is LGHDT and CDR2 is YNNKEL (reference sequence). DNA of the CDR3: TGTGCCAGCAGCCCGCTCGGGAGAAAGGGGGCCAACGTCCTGACTTTC. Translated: CASSPLGRKGANVLTF.

The CDR3 region has the DNA TGCGCCAGCAGCCAAGATACCAGGGAGAAATACGAGCAGTACTTC. This gives the protein CASSQDTREKYEQYF. The chain combines TRBV4-3 with TRBJ2-7; D might be TRBD1 or TRBD2, each matching 5 bases. V was cut by 0 bases and J by 4 bases, with 13 bases left in between. This CDR3 region has 15 residues. Germline V gene sequence: CDR1 LGHNA, CDR2 YSLEER.

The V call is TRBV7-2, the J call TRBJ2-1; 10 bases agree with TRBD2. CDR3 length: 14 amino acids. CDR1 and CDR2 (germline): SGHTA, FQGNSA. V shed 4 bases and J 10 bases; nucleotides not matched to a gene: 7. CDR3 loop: CASSYRTSGREQFF. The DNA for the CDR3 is TGTGCCAGCAGCTACCGGACTAGCGGACGGGAGCAGTTCTTC. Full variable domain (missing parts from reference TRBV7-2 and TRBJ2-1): GAGVSQSPSNKVTEKGKDVELRCDPISGHTALYWYRQSLGQGLEFLIYFQGNSAPDKSGLPSDRFSAERTGGSVSTLTIQRTQQEDSAVYLCASSYRTSGREQFFGPGTRLTVL.

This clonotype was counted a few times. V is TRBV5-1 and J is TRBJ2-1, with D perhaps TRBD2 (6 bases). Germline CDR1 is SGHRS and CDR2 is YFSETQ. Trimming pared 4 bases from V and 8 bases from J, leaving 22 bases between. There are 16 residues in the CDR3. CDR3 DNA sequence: TGCGCCAGCAGCGTGGAGGGGAGCGGAGGGGCCCATGAGCAGTTCTTC. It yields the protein CASSVEGSGGAHEQFF.

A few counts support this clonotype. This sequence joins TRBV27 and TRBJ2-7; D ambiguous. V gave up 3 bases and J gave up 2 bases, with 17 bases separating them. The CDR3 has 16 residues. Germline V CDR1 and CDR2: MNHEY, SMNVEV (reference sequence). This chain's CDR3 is CASSFGSGRLAYEQYF. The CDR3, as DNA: TGTGCCAGCAGTTTCGGTTCTGGGCGCTTGGCCTACGAGCAGTACTTC.

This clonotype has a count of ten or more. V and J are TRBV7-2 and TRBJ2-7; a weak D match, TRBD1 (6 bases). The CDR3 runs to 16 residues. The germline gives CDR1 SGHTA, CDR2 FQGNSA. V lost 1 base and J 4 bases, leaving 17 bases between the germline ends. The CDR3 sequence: CASSLDMRTAPYEQYF. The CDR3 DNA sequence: TGTGCCAGCAGCTTAGATATGAGGACAGCCCCTTACGAGCAGTACTTC.

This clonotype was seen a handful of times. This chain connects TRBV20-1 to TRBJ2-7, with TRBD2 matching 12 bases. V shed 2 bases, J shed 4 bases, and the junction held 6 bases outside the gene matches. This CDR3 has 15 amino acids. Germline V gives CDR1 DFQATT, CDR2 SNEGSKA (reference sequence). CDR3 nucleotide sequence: TGCAGTGCTAGACCCAGGACTAGCGGGATATACGAGCAGTACTTC. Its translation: CSARPRTSGIYEQYF.

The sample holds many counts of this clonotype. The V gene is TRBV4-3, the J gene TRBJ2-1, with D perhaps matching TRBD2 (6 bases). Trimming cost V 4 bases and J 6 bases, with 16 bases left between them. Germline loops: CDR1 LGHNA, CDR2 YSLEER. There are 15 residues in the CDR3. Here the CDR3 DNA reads TGCGCCAGCAGCCTGCGGGATAGTGGGACCAATGAGCAGTTCTTC. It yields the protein CASSLRDSGTNEQFF.

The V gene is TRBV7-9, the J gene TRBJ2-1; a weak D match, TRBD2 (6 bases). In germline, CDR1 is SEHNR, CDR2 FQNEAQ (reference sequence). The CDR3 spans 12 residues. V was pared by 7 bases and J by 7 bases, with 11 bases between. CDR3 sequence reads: CASTISGNEQFF. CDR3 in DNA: TGTGCCAGCACAATCAGCGGGAATGAGCAGTTCTTC.

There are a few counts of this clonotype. In DNA, the CDR3 is TGTGCCAGCAGCTTTGAGGGGGCGAACACTGAAGCTTTCTTT. This gives the protein CASSFEGANTEAFF. The chain carries TRBV7-2 and TRBJ1-1, with 7 bases fitting TRBD1. This CDR3 spans 14 amino acids. The germline gives CDR1 SGHTA, CDR2 FQGNSA. The ends lost 3 bases at V and 1 base at J; junction bases unmatched: 2.